This T cell receptor (beta chain) was profiled in a study of T cells after yellow fever vaccination. Many counts were recorded for this clonotype. Study-wide findings and caveats: In post-booster samples, most primary-vaccination clones reappeared (about 96% CD4, approximately 91% CD8).

One entry per CDR3 protein, called by TCRdb with MiXCR from the 5' RACE reads. The data show around 49,000 distinct CDR3 sequences, with roughly 7% seen just once and around 16% held by the top ten. Sequenced material: CD8+ T cells not binding an NS4B(214-222) dextramer, sorted from PBMCs, taken 45 days after the yellow fever booster vaccination. The TCR comes from a man aged 25-45 years who received the YFV17D yellow fever vaccine.

This chain's CDR3 is CSVRDGQDPYEQYF. The DNA for the CDR3 is TGCAGCGTACGAGACGGACAGGATCCCTACGAGCAGTACTTC. The gene calls are TRBV29-1 and TRBJ2-7, with 7 positions matching TRBD1. The trim removed 6 bases at V and 2 bases at J, leaving 10 bases unmatched. This CDR3 comprises 14 residues. Germline CDR1 reads SQVTM; CDR2 reads ANQGSEA.